One sample yielded the 22 T cell receptor beta chains listed below, sequenced in a study of blood T cell repertoires in COVID-19 (TCRdb year 2020). Libraries came from the immunoSEQ multiplex PCR assay. The immuneACCESS repertoire file appears here via TCRdb, limited to in-frame rearrangements. These files lack a portion of the clones; in checked studies, under half of the deficit traces to unresolved V genes, and the cause of the others is not known. The sample has 45,000 to 60,000 clones on record, about 88% of them singletons. The leading ten clones occupy approximately 2.5% of the sample. Specimen: peripheral blood. Every receptor here comes from a man aged 50-60 years with acute or convalescent COVID-19.

This chain connects TRBV19 to TRBJ1-4; D is unclear. CDR3 size: 14 residues. V was trimmed by 3 bases and J by 2 bases, leaving 7 bases between them. Germline CDR1 and CDR2: LNHDA and SQIVND (reference sequence). For the CDR3, the DNA is TGTGCCAGTAGTATCCCCGGGACTAATGAAAAACTGTTTTTT. Translated, it gives CASSIPGTNEKLFF.

The chain links TRBV25-1 to TRBJ2-7; no definite D call. Trimming removed 5 bases from V and 3 bases from J, with 5 bases in between. Germline CDR1 is MGHDK and CDR2 is SYGVNS. The CDR3 loop spans 11 amino acids. This CDR3 reads CASSSYYEQYF. The CDR3 nucleotides read TGTGCCAGCAGTTCCTACTACGAGCAGTACTTC.

This chain joins TRBV6-5 and TRBJ2-7; TRBD1 agrees at 10 bases. CDR3 length equals 15 residues. Per the germline V gene, CDR1 is MNHEY and CDR2 is SVGAGI. The J segment lost 1 base and the V segment lost 7 bases, leaving 7 bases of the junction unmatched. For the CDR3, the DNA is TGTGCCAGCAAAACAGGACAGGGGGGATCCTACGAGCAGTACTTC. It specifies CASKTGQGGSYEQYF.

This chain's CDR3 is CASSLRQGAYSNQPQHF. CDR3 sequence (DNA): TGTGCCAGCAGTCTCCGACAGGGCGCTTATAGCAATCAGCCCCAGCATTTT. V usage is TRBV6-6 and J usage is TRBJ1-5; 7 bases are shared with TRBD1. Germline CDR1 and CDR2: MNHNY and SVGAGI (reference sequence). The length of the CDR3 is 17 residues. The trim removed 5 bases at V and 0 bases at J, leaving 10 bases unmatched.

This rearrangement joins TRBV7-2 to TRBJ1-6; 12 nucleotides line up with TRBD1. The J segment lost 5 bases and the V segment lost 5 bases, leaving 13 bases of the junction unmatched. Germline CDR1 reads SGHTA; CDR2 reads FQGNSA. This CDR3 region has 19 residues. This CDR3 reads CASSVTGTGGLKDNSPLHF. DNA of the CDR3: TGTGCCAGCAGCGTAACCGGGACAGGGGGCCTTAAGGATAATTCACCCCTCCACTTT.

The chain employs TRBV7-9 and TRBJ2-1, with 9 bases aligning to TRBD2. CDR1 SEHNR and CDR2 FQNEAQ come from the germline V gene (reference sequence). This CDR3 comprises 16 residues. With V trimmed by 7 bases and J by 4 bases, 11 bases remained unmatched. CDR3 loop: CASTLEAGGTYNEQFF. CDR3 nucleotide sequence: TGTGCCAGCACTCTCGAAGCGGGAGGTACATACAATGAGCAGTTCTTC.

The table lists this clone with a few counts. This chain uses TRBV7-2 with TRBJ1-2; D uncertain. Trimming took off 5 bases at V and 4 bases at J, with 14 bases between the two ends. This CDR3 contains 14 residues. CDR1 is SGHTA, CDR2 FQGNSA, per germline. The CDR3 region has the DNA TGTGCCAGCAGCCCGGCCCAGGCGCCCTATGGCTACACCTTC. Translation: CASSPAQAPYGYTF.

The CDR3 spells CAWSPPRGPQYGYTF. The CDR3 nucleotides read TGTGCCTGGAGTCCCCCAAGGGGGCCCCAATATGGCTACACCTTC. The chain recombines TRBV30 with TRBJ1-2; TRBD1 matches 7 bases. Germline CDR1 and CDR2: GTSNPN and SVGIG (reference sequence). V lost 2 bases, J lost 5 bases, and 11 bases stayed unmatched. This CDR3 contains 15 residues. The variable domain in full, completed from reference TRBV30 and TRBJ1-2, reads SQTIHQWPATLVQPVGSPLSLECTVEGTSNPNLYWYRQAAGRGLQLLFYSVGIGQISSEVPQNLSASRPQDRQFILSSKKLLLSDSGFYLCAWSPPRGPQYGYTFGSGTRLTVV.

The chain has TRBV3-1 (or the pseudogene TRBV3-2) and TRBJ1-2; D is unresolved. CDR1 is LGHDT and CDR2 is YNNKEL in the germline V gene (reference sequence). The CDR3 totals 14 residues. V was cut by 5 bases and J by 1 base, with 11 bases left in between. In nucleotides, the CDR3 is TGTGCCAGCAGCTCCTTCGGGGATAACTATGGCTACACCTTC. Its protein product is CASSSFGDNYGYTF.

The chain carries TRBV6-6 and TRBJ2-7; 10 bases match TRBD1. V trimming: 6 bases; J trimming: 0 bases; junction bases outside the gene matches: 5. The CDR3 runs 15 residues. Germline loops: CDR1 MNHNY, CDR2 SVGAGI (reference sequence). The CDR3: CASRNGQGGSYEQYF. In DNA form, the CDR3 reads TGTGCCAGCAGAAATGGACAGGGGGGCTCCTACGAGCAGTACTTC.

This clone was seen a single time. The chain has TRBV10-3 and TRBJ2-2; 9 nucleotides align to TRBD1. With 4 bases clipped from V and 7 bases from J, the junction kept 10 bases outside the gene matches. This CDR3 has 16 residues. CDR1 ENHRY and CDR2 SYGVKD come from the germline V gene. This CDR3 reads CAISGKEQGADGELFF. As DNA, the CDR3 is TGTGCCATCAGTGGTAAAGAACAGGGGGCAGACGGGGAGCTGTTTTTT.

The chain couples TRBV18 to TRBJ1-1; D perhaps matches TRBD1 (6 bases). V was pared by 3 bases and J by 4 bases, with 18 bases between. The CDR3 totals 16 residues. Germline CDR1 KGHSH, CDR2 LQKENI. As DNA, the CDR3 is TGTGCCAGCTCACCTTCACAGGGAGGGGTGGGCACTGAAGCTTTCTTT. Protein sequence: CASSPSQGGVGTEAFF.

The V and J genes are TRBV9 and TRBJ1-1, with D maybe TRBD1 (6 bases). The CDR3 has 15 amino acids. V lost 0 bases to trimming and J lost 4 bases, with 13 bases between them. CDR1 and CDR2 (germline): SGDLS, YYNGEE. The CDR3 reads CASSVEGAGATEAFF. The CDR3 DNA follows: TGTGCCAGCAGCGTAGAAGGAGCAGGGGCCACTGAAGCTTTCTTT.

The table lists this clone with a few counts. The chain has TRBV29-1 and TRBJ1-4; D call uncertain. Trimming cost V 6 bases and J 6 bases, with 17 bases left between them. Germline V gene lookup returns CDR1 SQVTM and CDR2 ANQGSEA. This CDR3 has 14 residues. The DNA of the CDR3 is TGCAGCGTCCTGCCAGGTTCTGCCGATGAAAAACTGTTTTTT. Translated, it gives CSVLPGSADEKLFF.

The chain recombines TRBV25-1 with TRBJ2-7, with 10 bases that match TRBD2. Germline V CDR1 and CDR2: MGHDK, SYGVNS. Trimming at V came to 11 bases and at J to 2 bases, leaving 6 bases not matched to a gene. The CDR3 length is 13 residues. DNA of the CDR3: TGTGCCGCGGGGGGGACTAGCGCCTACGAGCAGTACTTC. This sequence encodes CAAGGTSAYEQYF.

The J gene is TRBJ2-7, the V gene TRBV7-2; 10 bases match TRBD2. CDR1 is SGHTA and CDR2 is FQGNSA in the germline V gene. J lost 1 base, V lost 5 bases, and 5 bases had no gene match. The CDR3 length is 15 residues. The CDR3 coding sequence is TGTGCCAGCAGCCTTAGCGGGAGGAGATCCTACGAGCAGTACTTC. It specifies CASSLSGRRSYEQYF.

The V gene is TRBV2, the J gene TRBJ2-3; 7 bases line up with TRBD2. V lost 7 bases to trimming and J lost 0 bases; unmatched junction nucleotides: 13. There are 17 residues in the CDR3. The V gene's germline CDR1 is SNHLY and CDR2 FYNNEI. The CDR3 spells CASILAGVPGSTDTQYF. CDR3 nucleotides: TGTGCCAGCATCCTCGCGGGGGTTCCGGGTAGCACAGATACGCAGTATTTT. The variable domain in full, with the rest retrieved from reference TRBV2 and TRBJ2-3, is EPEVTQTPSHQVTQMGQEVILRCVPISNHLYFYWYRQILGQKVEFLVSFYNNEISEKSEIFDDQFSVERPDGSNFTLKIRSTKLEDSAMYFCASILAGVPGSTDTQYFGPGTRLTVL.

The chain is built from TRBV24-1 and TRBJ1-1; D remains unclear. The V gene's germline CDR1 is KGHDR and CDR2 SFDVKD. V shed 3 bases and J shed 7 bases, with 11 bases lying between them. The CDR3 totals 13 residues. CDR3 protein: CATSDGARGEAFF. Written as DNA, the CDR3 is TGTGCCACCAGTGATGGCGCCCGGGGTGAAGCTTTCTTT.

In its sample, this clone was seen once. The chain combines TRBV6-5 with TRBJ1-2; 7 bases match TRBD1. The V and J ends lost 6 bases and 2 bases, in that order; junction bases with no gene match: 9. This CDR3 region has 15 residues. From germline, CDR1 is MNHEY and CDR2 SVGAGI. The DNA of the CDR3 is TGTGCCAGCAGAGGGGGCGGACGGTTAAACTATGGCTACACCTTC. This gives the protein CASRGGGRLNYGYTF.

The chain uses TRBV10-3 and TRBJ2-5, with 8 positions matching TRBD2. The CDR3 has 13 amino acids. Looked up from germline, CDR1 is ENHRY and CDR2 is SYGVKD. The junction had 4 bases not matched to a gene; V was cut back by 5 bases and J by 5 bases. CDR3 residues: CAISPGLDETQYF. The CDR3 DNA reads as TGTGCCATCAGTCCGGGACTAGACGAGACCCAGTACTTC.

This chain uses TRBV5-4 with TRBJ1-2; the D gene is possibly TRBD1 (6 bases). The CDR3 loop spans 11 amino acids. Between the trimmed V and J ends, which lost 4 bases and 6 bases, there was a span of 7 bases. CDR1 and CDR2 (germline): SGHNT, YYREEE (reference sequence). The CDR3 sequence is CASSDRHGYTF. The CDR3 DNA reads TGTGCCAGCAGCGACAGGCATGGCTACACCTTC.

This clone was picked up one time. This sequence joins TRBV3-1 (or the pseudogene TRBV3-2) and TRBJ2-3; possible D gene TRBD2, 5 bases. Per germline, CDR1 LGHDT and CDR2 YNNKEL (reference sequence). V lost 4 bases to trimming and J lost 2 bases, with 13 bases between them. CDR3 size: 15 residues. This CDR3 is CASSPEGLATDTQYF. CDR3 nucleotides: TGTGCCAGCAGCCCTGAGGGCCTGGCCACAGATACGCAGTATTTT.